The T cell receptor (beta chain) under discussion was sequenced for a study of CD8+ T cells in alopecia areata. Study in general: Among treated patients, oral tofacitinib was administered at 5 to 10 mg twice daily. Study results and caveats: Tofacitinib yielded significantly lower scalp clonality and fewer expanded CD8+ clones among the top 100.

The germline V gene encodes CDR1 LGHNA and CDR2 YSLEER. The CDR3 covers 17 residues. Trimming pared 0 bases from V and 4 bases from J, leaving 18 bases between. A remark on this clone: Its matching antigen is unknown.

Treatment of the sample: oral pan-JAK inhibitor, 5-10 mg twice daily. Individuals with alopecia areata gave both lesional scalp punch biopsies and peripheral blood for collection. Investigators sorted PBMCs to obtain both CD4+ and CD8+ T cells. As the sequencing template, cDNA was produced by extracting RNA and reverse transcribing it. The repertoire was sequenced with immunoSEQ multiplex PCR; TCRdb's copy has only in-frame clones and lacks some. In the table there are 90,000 to 100,000 clones, about 64% of which are singletons. The chain combines TRBV4-3 with TRBJ2-5; a weak D match, TRBD1 (6 bases). Sequencing was performed on CD8+ T cells sorted from blood, taken at week 4, from a patient treated with tofacitinib. This TCR derives from a human donor with alopecia areata. This CDR3 is CASSQDLRQEWGETQYF. The DNA for the CDR3 is TGCGCCAGCAGCCAAGATTTGCGACAGGAGTGGGGAGAGACCCAGTACTTC.